One and the same sample provided the 13 T cell receptor beta chains below, sequenced in a study of OX40 agonist ivuxolimab in advanced cancers. Profiled with immunoSEQ multiplex PCR; TCRdb holds only in-frame clones, not every one. The sample has approximately 74,000 clones, 80% to 95% seen once; the top ten hold around 6.3%. The input for sequencing was CD4+ or CD8+ T cells sorted from blood, taken in a trial of the OX40 agonist ivuxolimab. All receptors come from an adult with an advanced solid tumor such as melanoma, head and neck, liver or kidney cancer.

This clone is a singleton in its sample. This chain uses TRBV6-4 with TRBJ2-1, with 11 positions matching TRBD2. Looked up from germline, CDR1 is MRHNA and CDR2 is SNTAGT. The CDR3 length is 16 residues. J was trimmed by 10 bases and V by 3 bases; bases with no gene match: 11. The CDR3 nucleotides are TGTGCCAGCAGTGATCTTAGCGGGGGGGACTTCGCCGAGCAGTTCTTC. Protein: CASSDLSGGDFAEQFF.

The gene calls are TRBV9 and TRBJ2-2; the D gene is possibly TRBD2 (6 bases). The CDR3 spans 15 residues. Germline values: CDR1 SGDLS, CDR2 YYNGEE. With 3 bases removed from V and 4 bases from J, the gap between germline ends came to 13 bases. DNA of the CDR3: TGTGCCAGCAGCGAATGGCTAGCGACCACCGGGGAGCTGTTTTTT. Translating gives CASSEWLATTGELFF.

This sequence joins TRBV15 and TRBJ1-1, with D hard to call. CDR3 size: 16 residues. V shed 0 bases and J shed 0 bases, with 11 bases lying between them. Looked up from germline, CDR1 is LNHNV and CDR2 is YYDKDF (reference sequence). The CDR3 loop is CATSRDIRSVNTEAFF. CDR3 in DNA: TGTGCCACCAGCAGAGATATAAGAAGTGTGAACACTGAAGCTTTCTTT.

The table lists this clone with a count of one. V gene TRBV4-3 combines with J gene TRBJ2-7; weak D call: TRBD2 (5 bases). CDR1 is LGHNA and CDR2 is YSLEER in the germline V gene. V dropped 0 bases and J dropped 3 bases, with 12 bases sitting between them. The CDR3 runs 15 residues. The CDR3 DNA is TGCGCCAGCAGCCAAGAAACGGGATTCATCTACGAGCAGTACTTC. Residues: CASSQETGFIYEQYF.

The rearrangement uses TRBV7-9 and TRBJ2-1; TRBD2 agrees at 12 bases. Unmatched junction bases numbered 11, after V lost 5 bases and J lost 3 bases. The length of the CDR3 is 18 residues. Per the germline V gene, CDR1 is SEHNR and CDR2 is FQNEAQ (reference sequence). For the CDR3, the DNA is TGTGCCAGCAGCACGGCCGCGTCTAGCGGGGGGGGCTACAATGAGCAGTTCTTC. It specifies CASSTAASSGGGYNEQFF.

The V and J genes are TRBV19 and TRBJ1-2, with 11 bases matching TRBD1. CDR1 and CDR2 (germline): LNHDA, SQIVND (reference sequence). The junction had 10 bases not matched to a gene; V was cut back by 3 bases and J by 4 bases. The CDR3 has 17 residues. CDR3 sequence (DNA): TGTGCCAGTAGTATGGTCTACGGGACAGGGGGTACCTATGGCTACACCTTC. It is translated as CASSMVYGTGGTYGYTF.

This chain uses TRBV2 with TRBJ1-4; 7 bases agree with TRBD1. Per germline, CDR1 SNHLY and CDR2 FYNNEI. CDR3 length equals 14 residues. After removal of 2 bases from V and 8 bases from J, the junction contained 5 bases not matched to a gene. The CDR3 protein is CASSEQTGAEKLFF. For the CDR3, the DNA is TGTGCCAGCAGTGAACAAACAGGGGCCGAAAAACTGTTTTTT.

The chain combines TRBV23-1 with TRBJ2-5; 7 nucleotides align to TRBD1. TRBV23-1 belongs to the ORF category, with a function that is uncertain. V gave up 6 bases and J gave up 6 bases; unmatched junction bases: 7. The CDR3 contains 13 residues. CDR3 amino acids: CASRGQATKTQYF. Here the CDR3 DNA reads TGCGCCAGCAGAGGACAGGCAACGAAGACCCAGTACTTC.

The gene calls are TRBV27 and TRBJ2-3; D possibly corresponds to TRBD2 (5 bases). This CDR3 has 13 residues. The V gene lost 4 bases and the J gene lost 6 bases, with 11 bases spanning the gap. In germline, CDR1 is MNHEY, CDR2 SMNVEV (reference sequence). The CDR3 DNA follows: TGTGCCAGCAGTTACGGGGTTGAGGATACGCAGTATTTT. It is translated as CASSYGVEDTQYF.

This sequence joins TRBV4-3 and TRBJ2-7; 7 nucleotides line up with TRBD2. The junction had 10 bases not matched to a gene; V was cut back by 8 bases and J by 0 bases. Germline V gene sequence: CDR1 LGHNA, CDR2 YSLEER. The length of the CDR3 is 15 residues. Written as DNA, the CDR3 is TGCGCCAGCTCCCCGGGGACGGGGGGCTCCTACGAGCAGTACTTC. Its protein product is CASSPGTGGSYEQYF.

The V and J genes are TRBV4-3 and TRBJ1-4; D uncertain. Germline-derived CDR1 and CDR2 are LGHNA and YSLEER. Trimming pared 0 bases from V and 8 bases from J, leaving 10 bases between. The CDR3 length is 14 residues. CDR3 nucleotides: TGCGCCAGCAGCCAAGATCTCCGAGGGGAAAAACTGTTTTTT. Encoded protein: CASSQDLRGEKLFF.

This clone is a singleton in its sample. V and J are TRBV5-4 and TRBJ2-3; maybe TRBD1 (5 bases). Germline CDR1 is SGHNT and CDR2 is YYREEE (reference sequence). The CDR3 consists of 12 residues. The V end was cut by 2 bases, the J end by 11 bases, with 12 bases between. For the CDR3, the DNA is TGTGCCAGCAGCTTAGGGGCGGCCGGGCAGTATTTT. Translated: CASSLGAAGQYF.

J is TRBJ2-7 and V is TRBV5-4, with D perhaps TRBD2 (6 bases). Trimming cost V 4 bases and J 4 bases, with 15 bases left between them. Per germline, CDR1 SGHNT and CDR2 YYREEE (reference sequence). The CDR3 is made up of 14 amino acids. The DNA of the CDR3 is TGTGCCAGCAGCCCAATTGAAGGAGGGTACGAGCAGTACTTC. Protein product: CASSPIEGGYEQYF.